This T cell receptor beta chain is from a study of blood T cell repertoires in COVID-19. Study summary: T cells, B-cell-depleted T cells, or PBMCs provided the cDNA or gDNA that served as material.

Trimming took 4 bases from V and 3 from J; bases not matched to a gene: 6. This CDR3 contains 14 residues. Germline V lookup: CDR1 LNHDA, CDR2 SQIVND (reference sequence). Authors' analysis steps: Using reference gene primer amplification, nucleated cell counts were estimated. TCRdb keeps only in-frame clones here, not all; method: immunoSEQ multiplex PCR. For V, J and clone size, that table is used; D and trimming come from the DNA. The table has some 110,000 clones, roughly 80% seen once. Sequencing used peripheral blood. J is TRBJ2-7 and V is TRBV19; 7 positions agree with TRBD1. The receptor was isolated from a man aged 60 to 69 with acute or convalescent COVID-19. The chain's CDR3 is CASSKGRDSYEQYF. The CDR3 DNA sequence: TGTGCCAGTAGTAAAGGACGGGACAGCTACGAGCAGTACTTC.